The rows below give T cell receptor beta chains drawn from one sample of a study of graft-versus-host responses after intestinal transplantation. The protocol was immunoSEQ multiplex PCR, while the TCRdb copy is restricted to in-frame clones and leaves out a portion. Here the sample spans 90,000 to 95,000 clones, 80% to 95% being singletons. These TCRs' antigens remain unknown. Sequencing was performed on unstimulated CD8+ T cells sorted from spleen or lymph node cells, taken before intestinal transplant. The origin of the receptors is a human donor who received an intestinal transplant. The CDR3 runs from the conserved cysteine through the conserved F or W. A D gene is named only where the DNA matches it firmly. Expanded clones are given a class, and other clones once, few, many or no size at all.

>15|TRBJ2-1|TRBV27|-|-
TGTGCCAGCAGTTTATCAGGGGGAGTCTACAATGAGCAGTTCTTC
CASSLSGGVYNEQFF
>13|TRBJ1-1|TRBV5-4|TRBD1|once
TGTGCCAGCAGCGTACAGGGGAGCACTGAAGCTTTCTTT
CASSVQGSTEAFF
>16|TRBJ2-2|TRBV7-8|-|-
TGTGCCAGCAGCTTCTTGCTGACTGGGAACACCGGGGAGCTGTTTTTT
CASSFLLTGNTGELFF
>15|TRBJ1-6|TRBV6-5|-|-
TGTGCCAGCAGTTACTTACAGGGAGGGCATTCACCCCTCCACTTT
CASSYLQGGHSPLHF
>15|TRBJ1-1|TRBV7-2|TRBD1|-
TGTGCCAGCAGCTTAGTCGACAGGGTCTCGGCTGAAGCTTTCTTT
CASSLVDRVSAEAFF
>13|TRBJ2-7|TRBV5-4|TRBD1|-
TGTGCCAGCAGCCCTACAGGGGCCACCGAGCAGTACTTC
CASSPTGATEQYF
>15|TRBJ2-1|TRBV19|TRBD2|once
TGTGCCAGTGCCGGAGGACTAGGTAATGACAATGAGCAGTTCTTC
CASAGGLGNDNEQFF
>14|TRBJ2-1|TRBV9|TRBD2|-
TGTGCCAGCAGCCCCAGGACTAGCGGCAATGAGCAGTTCTTC
CASSPRTSGNEQFF
>13|TRBJ2-7|TRBV27|-|-
TGTGCCAGCAGTTTATCTGCCGGGGGCGAGCAGTACTTC
CASSLSAGGEQYF
>14|TRBJ2-7|TRBV7-9|TRBD2|-
TGTGCCAGCAGCTTGGGTCTAGCGGTCTACGAGCAGTACTTC
CASSLGLAVYEQYF
>14|TRBJ1-5|TRBV27|-|-
TGTGCCAGCAGAGACATTGGTAGCAATCAGCCCCAGCATTTT
CASRDIGSNQPQHF
>13|TRBJ1-1|TRBV4-1|-|once
TGCGCCAGCAGCCAAGAAGGGGTCGGTGAAGCTTTCTTT
CASSQEGVGEAFF
>16|TRBJ2-3|TRBV7-2|-|-
TGTGCCAGCAGCACAACCGGGTACCTTGCCCCAGATACGCAGTATTTT
CASSTTGYLAPDTQYF
>15|TRBJ1-1|TRBV9|TRBD1|-
TGTGCCAGCAGCGGAAGACAGGGGAAGAACACTGAAGCTTTCTTT
CASSGRQGKNTEAFF
>14|TRBJ1-6|TRBV27|-|-
TGTGCCAGCACCCCGGGTCCCAATAATTCACCCCTCCACTTT
CASTPGPNNSPLHF
>15|TRBJ2-1|TRBV9|TRBD2|-
TGTGCCAGCAGCGTAGTAGCGGGGAGATACAATGAGCAGTTCTTC
CASSVVAGRYNEQFF
>15|TRBJ2-3|TRBV6-5|-|-
TGTGCCAGCAGTTACCGCGCGACTAGCACAGATACGCAGTATTTT
CASSYRATSTDTQYF
>16|TRBJ1-6|TRBV7-9|TRBD1|few
TGTGCCAGCAGGCGAACAGGGGCCCCAGACAATTCACCCCTCCACTTT
CASRRTGAPDNSPLHF
>13|TRBJ2-1|TRBV27|TRBD1|-
TGTGCCAGCAGTTTCGACAGGGGGAATGAGCAGTTCTTC
CASSFDRGNEQFF
>14|TRBJ2-7|TRBV7-2|-|-
TGTGCCAGCAGCTCCATTGGCGGCTCCTACGAGCAGTACTTC
CASSSIGGSYEQYF
>14|TRBJ1-2|TRBV6-5|-|-
TGTGCCAGCAGGCCCGCCGCAGGGGACTATGGCTACACCTTC
CASRPAAGDYGYTF
>11|TRBJ2-7|TRBV6-6|-|-
TGTGCCAGCAGTTACGGGCACGAGCAGTACTTC
CASSYGHEQYF
>16|TRBJ2-5|TRBV11-1|-|once
TGTGCCAGCAGCCCGGTCCCCCACAGCCCGCCCGAGACCCAGTACTTC
CASSPVPHSPPETQYF
>19|TRBJ1-1|TRBV13|TRBD1|-
TGTGCCAGCAGCGTACCAGACCCGGGACAGGGGGCCCGTGGCACTGAAGCTTTCTTT
CASSVPDPGQGARGTEAFF
>16|TRBJ2-7|TRBV4-1|TRBD2|-
TGCGCCAGCAGCCACGCATCCGGGACTAGCGTGTACGAGCAGTACTTC
CASSHASGTSVYEQYF
>13|TRBJ1-2|TRBV25-1|-|-
TGTGCCAGCAGTGAAGGGCAGAACTATGGCTACACCTTC
CASSEGQNYGYTF
>13|TRBJ1-2|TRBV5-1|TRBD1|-
TGCGCCAGCAGCTATCGGACAGGAAATGGCTACACCTTC
CASSYRTGNGYTF
>15|TRBJ2-1|TRBV14|-|-
TGTGCCAGCAGGCCGCCGGGACTTTTATACAATGAGCAGTTCTTC
CASRPPGLLYNEQFF
>14|TRBJ2-7|TRBV19|-|-
TGTGCCAGTAGTATCTTTGGCTTTCCCTACGAGCAGTACTTC
CASSIFGFPYEQYF